This TCR beta chain was captured by sequencing in a study of T cell responses to AZD1222 COVID-19 vaccine. General study results and limits: Among those given AZD1222, only five or six were seropositive at baseline. A mostly white British donor set with more females was recruited, and clonal diversity was possibly underestimated. Among spike-specific TCRs, nearly half reportedly target unmutated variant regions. With two AZD1222 doses given, Spike-specific TCR breadth and depth both rose.

Clones were read by immunoSEQ multiplex PCR, and TCRdb kept only the in-frame ones, dropping some. Seen here are some 150,000 clones, about 90% observed once, and the top ten hold 4% to 6%. About this clone itself: Its antigen remains unidentified.

This CDR3 has 13 residues. V was clipped by 5 bases and J by 7 bases, with 9 bases between them. The sequence was obtained from an adult in good health. This sample comprised peripheral blood, obtained on day 0 of AZD1222 vaccination. The chain links TRBV12-3 or TRBV12-4 to TRBJ1-6, with no clear D. CDR3 DNA: TGTGCCAGCAGTATTAGTACCAATTCACCCCTCCACTTT. Protein sequence: CASSISTNSPLHF.